A single TCR beta chain is shown here with its context. Enrollees, about 18 to 89 years old, lived in 24 US areas. Two consecutive negative NP/OP PCR tests, clearance, or resolved symptoms defined Cohort 3 recovery. In the original analysis: From reference gene primer amplification, estimates of nucleated cell counts were derived. Only in-frame clones appear in the TCRdb table, and some are missing; sequencing was by immunoSEQ multiplex PCR. Clonal size and the V and J genes are those of that table, whereas D and trimming came from the DNA. Here the sample spans around 300,000 clones, roughly 86% being singletons. This record comes from a study of blood T cell repertoires in COVID-19. The germline V gene has CDR1 MNHNS and CDR2 SASEGT. V lost 3 bases to trimming and J lost 1 base, with 9 bases between them. The length of the CDR3 is 14 residues.

J is TRBJ1-1 and V is TRBV6-1, with D possibly being TRBD1 (5 bases). This TCR was recovered from a woman younger than 45 who had recovered from COVID-19. The sequencing sample was made of PBMCs or T cells enriched from blood (not recorded which). DNA of the CDR3: TGTGCCAGCAGTGACAGGGTTACGAACACTGAAGCTTTCTTT. It is translated as CASSDRVTNTEAFF.